The 11 T cell receptor beta chains presented below share a single source sample, sequenced in a study of T cells in women clearing cervical HPV infection. Using immunoSEQ multiplex PCR, the repertoire was profiled, and TCRdb retains in-frame clones only, with some absent. The sample data list some 50,000 clones. Sequencing was carried out using blood buffy coat. These receptors were collected from a woman aged 18-69 years with a cervical HPV16 infection that either progressed to CIN3+ or cleared (not recorded which).

As to this clone: The sequenced fragment ends 3 residues before the CDR3 boundary, so the rest is inferred from the germline J gene. The chain links TRBV18 to TRBJ1-2; 9 nucleotides match TRBD1. Per the germline V gene, CDR1 is KGHSH and CDR2 is LQKENI. The length of the CDR3 is 14 residues. The DNA read from the CDR3 is TGTGCCAGCTCACAAGGACAGGGGACCTACGAC. As protein: CASSQGQGTYD. The full CDR3 sequence reads CASSQGQGTYDYTF.

In the case of this clone: The read comes to an end 3 residues before the CDR3 does, leaving the germline J gene to fill in the end. V gene TRBV20-1 combines with J gene TRBJ2-3, with a possible D match to TRBD2 (7 bases). This CDR3 has 15 amino acids. V dropped 4 bases and J dropped 3 bases, with 17 bases sitting between them. Per the germline V gene, CDR1 is DFQATT and CDR2 is SNEGSKA (reference sequence). The CDR3 spells CSANRGGASTDTQYF. CDR3 bases read: TGCAGTGCTAATAGGGGGGGGGCCAGTACAGATACG.

Details on this clone: With the read ending 3 residues before the CDR3 end, the germline J gene is used to fill in that end. The chain links TRBV5-4 to TRBJ2-4; 8 bases line up with TRBD1. J lost 4 bases, V lost 4 bases, and 7 bases had no gene match. The CDR3 extends over 15 amino acids. CDR1 is SGHNT and CDR2 is YYREEE in the germline V gene (reference sequence). The CDR3 is CASSKPDREKNIQYF. The sequenced CDR3 bases are TGTGCCAGCAGCAAACCGGACAGGGAGAAAAACATT.

Points on this clone: The read falls 3 residues short of the CDR3 end, and the missing part is taken from the germline J gene. The rearrangement uses TRBV12-3 or TRBV12-4 and TRBJ2-3; tentative D call: TRBD1 (6 bases). The CDR3 spans 15 residues. The V end was cut by 4 bases, the J end by 0 bases, with 11 bases between. CDR3 bases read: TGTGCCAGCAGTTCCTTAGGACAGAGCACAGATACG. This gives the protein CASSSLGQSTDT. The entire CDR3 is CASSSLGQSTDTQYF.

Concerning this clone: The CDR3 goes on 3 residues after the read ends, and that part is filled in from the germline J gene. The V call is TRBV5-5, the J call TRBJ2-5; maybe TRBD2 (6 bases). This CDR3 has 14 amino acids. Trimming cost V 4 bases and J 5 bases, with 15 bases left between them. Germline V CDR1 and CDR2: SGHKS, YYEKEE (reference sequence). Incomplete CDR3 DNA: TGTGCCAGCAGCCCTCGTGGTGGAGGGGAGACC. Protein product: CASSPRGGGET. The entire CDR3 is CASSPRGGGETQYF.

In the case of this clone: Read coverage stops 3 residues before the CDR3 terminus; the germline J gene supplies the remainder. The gene calls are TRBV6-2 or TRBV6-3 and TRBJ1-2; D is uncertain. This CDR3 is built from 13 residues. Germline V lookup: CDR1 MNHEY, CDR2 SVGEGT. The covered CDR3 bases are TGTGCCAGCAGCTCTAAGCTCCCCCTCGAC. Its protein is CASSSKLPLD. The whole CDR3 protein reads CASSSKLPLDYTF.

As regards this clone: The read comes to an end 3 residues before the CDR3 does, leaving the germline J gene to fill in the end. The V call is TRBV11-1, the J call TRBJ2-7; a possible D gene is TRBD2 (7 bases). V lost 3 bases to trimming and J lost 2 bases, with 8 bases between them. There are 13 residues in the CDR3. CDR1 and CDR2 from the germline V gene are SGHAT and FQDESV (reference sequence). The covered CDR3 bases are TGTGCCAGCAGCTTCGGGGGGCCCTACGAG. Translated: CASSFGGPYE. In full, the CDR3 reads CASSFGGPYEQYF.

Worth noting for this clone: The read finishes 3 residues shy of the CDR3 end, and the germline J gene is used to complete it. Other DNA sequences from this sample encode an identical CDR3 as well. This sequence joins TRBV2 and TRBJ2-5; 10 nucleotides align to TRBD2. V was pared by 5 bases and J by 2 bases, with 2 bases of the junction left unmatched. Germline V gene lookup returns CDR1 SNHLY and CDR2 FYNNEI. This CDR3 comprises 14 residues. The CDR3 DNA, read in part, is TGTGCCAGCAGTCTAGCGGGAGTACAAGAGACC. It translates to CASSLAGVQET. The CDR3, in full, reads CASSLAGVQETQYF.

About this clone: The read ends 3 residues before the CDR3 terminus; that terminus is restored from the germline J gene. V and J are TRBV7-6 and TRBJ1-4; D is ambiguous. CDR1 is SGHVS, CDR2 FNYEAQ, per germline. V was cut by 5 bases and J by 0 bases, with 13 bases left in between. The CDR3 totals 16 residues. Incomplete CDR3 DNA: TGTGCCAGCAGCCCCCTTGGGCCCGCAACTAATGAAAAA. Translated, it gives CASSPLGPATNEK. The full CDR3 is CASSPLGPATNEKLFF.

A remark on this clone: The read is 3 residues too short to cover the CDR3 end, so that end is filled in from the germline J gene. The chain links TRBV19 to TRBJ1-1, with a tentative D call TRBD1 (6 bases). CDR1 and CDR2 from the germline V gene are LNHDA and SQIVND (reference sequence). Deletions cut 6 bases from V and 1 base from J, with 9 bases between. The CDR3 spans 13 residues. CDR3 protein: CASRQDRNTEAFF. The CDR3 bases that were read are TGTGCCAGTAGACAGGACAGGAACACTGAA.

With regard to this clone: The read halts 3 residues ahead of the CDR3 end, with the missing end drawn from the germline J gene. The rearrangement links TRBV19 to TRBJ1-2, with D maybe TRBD1 (5 bases). CDR1 and CDR2 from the germline V gene are LNHDA and SQIVND (reference sequence). This CDR3 is 13 amino acids long. This CDR3 reads CASRQTGDYDYTF. Partial CDR3 DNA: TGTGCCAGTCGACAGACCGGGGACTACGAC. The full variable domain, with the rest looked up from reference TRBV19 and TRBJ1-2, is DGGITQSPKYLFRKEGQNVTLSCEQNLNHDAMYWYRQDPGQGLRLIYYSQIVNDFQKGDIAEGYSVSREKKESFPLTVTSAQKNPTAFYLCASRQTGDYDYTFGSGTRLTVV.